This entry lists 31 T cell receptor beta chains sequenced from one sample in a study of shared clonotypes between healthy human individuals. Profiling relied on immunoSEQ multiplex PCR, and the TCRdb table lists in-frame clones only, not all of them. The repertoire holds about 1.1 million clones, with approximately 78% as singletons. Sequencing used memory CD4+ T cells from PBMCs. Subset here: CD45RA-negative fraction. Source of these receptors: a man aged 18 to 35 in good health. Some clones in this sample may be carry-over from other donors' samples.

V usage is TRBV5-4 and J usage is TRBJ1-1, with D hard to call. Germline CDR1 and CDR2: SGHNT and YYREEE (reference sequence). The CDR3 runs to 13 residues. Trimming pared 1 base from V and 1 base from J, leaving 5 bases between. CDR3 in amino acids: CASSLTWNTEAFF. The CDR3 DNA reads TGTGCCAGCAGCTTGACATGGAACACTGAAGCTTTCTTT.

J is TRBJ2-1 and V is TRBV9, with TRBD2 as a possible D gene (5 bases). Per germline, CDR1 SGDLS and CDR2 YYNGEE. The CDR3 is 15 residues long. V lost 3 bases and J 5 bases, leaving 15 bases between the germline ends. The CDR3 loop reads CASSATGNAHNEQFF. CDR3 bases: TGTGCCAGCAGCGCCACCGGGAATGCACACAATGAGCAGTTCTTC.

Ten or more counts support this clone. This chain links TRBV9 with TRBJ1-2; 9 bases fit TRBD1. With V trimmed by 3 bases and J by 3 bases, 9 bases remained unmatched. Germline lookup yields CDR1 SGDLS and CDR2 YYNGEE. This CDR3 has 16 amino acids. CDR3 sequence reads: CASSARGQGVDYGYTF. The DNA of the CDR3 is TGTGCCAGCAGCGCCCGGGGACAGGGTGTTGACTATGGCTACACCTTC.

The rearrangement uses TRBV28 and TRBJ2-3; the D gene is possibly TRBD2 (6 bases). CDR1 is MDHEN, CDR2 SYDVKM, per germline. There are 14 residues in the CDR3. Trimming left V 8 bases short and J 4 bases short, with 16 bases between. CDR3 region: CASGGVGGSDTQYF. DNA of the CDR3: TGTGCCAGCGGCGGGGTCGGCGGCTCAGATACGCAGTATTTT. Filled out from reference TRBV28 and TRBJ2-3, the complete variable domain reads DVKVTQSSRYLVKRTGEKVFLECVQDMDHENMFWYRQDPGLGLRLIYFSYDVKMKEKGDIPEGYSVSREKKERFSLILESASTNQTSMYLCASGGVGGSDTQYFGPGTRLTVL.

The CDR3 bases are TGTGCCAGCAGCTTAGCGGGGACAGCGGGCCACAATGAGCAGTTCTTC. It is translated as CASSLAGTAGHNEQFF. V gene TRBV7-2 combines with J gene TRBJ2-1, with D possibly being TRBD1 (7 bases). V dropped 0 bases and J dropped 5 bases, with 14 bases sitting between them. Germline CDR1 and CDR2: SGHTA and FQGNSA. The length of the CDR3 is 16 residues. Variable domain in full (rest from reference TRBV7-2 and TRBJ2-1): GAGVSQSPSNKVTEKGKDVELRCDPISGHTALYWYRQSLGQGLEFLIYFQGNSAPDKSGLPSDRFSAERTGGSVSTLTIQRTQQEDSAVYLCASSLAGTAGHNEQFFGPGTRLTVL.

This clone has just a few counts. CDR3 loop: CASSQGPWRDTEAFF. The CDR3, as DNA: TGTGCCAGCAGCCAAGGTCCGTGGAGAGACACTGAAGCTTTCTTT. This rearrangement joins TRBV14 to TRBJ1-1; D is ambiguous. The germline V gene encodes CDR1 SGHDN and CDR2 FVKESK. Trimming left V 1 base short and J 3 bases short, with 12 bases between. The CDR3 covers 15 residues.

This clone was counted a single time. The chain combines TRBV7-8 with TRBJ2-7, with a possible D match to TRBD1 (5 bases). There are 13 residues in the CDR3. Germline V gene lookup returns CDR1 SGHVS and CDR2 FQNEAQ. The V end was cut by 5 bases, the J end by 5 bases, with 13 bases between. CDR3 loop: CASSRFSGNEQYF. DNA for the CDR3: TGTGCCAGCAGCCGCTTTTCAGGGAACGAGCAGTACTTC.

The genes are TRBV11-2 and TRBJ1-1; perhaps TRBD1 as D (5 bases). The CDR3 has 14 amino acids. Germline V gene data show CDR1 as SGHAT and CDR2 as FQNNGV. V was pared by 5 bases and J by 5 bases, with 15 bases between. CDR3 amino acids: CASSLLGELTEAFF. The CDR3 DNA reads as TGTGCCAGCAGCCTCTTGGGGGAGTTGACTGAAGCTTTCTTT.

CDR3 sequence (DNA): TGTGCCAGCAGCGGGGCCCTAAGGAATGAGCAGTTCTTC. Translation: CASSGALRNEQFF. V is TRBV2 and J is TRBJ2-1; D assignment may be TRBD1 or TRBD2 (5 bases each). The germline gives CDR1 SNHLY, CDR2 FYNNEI. This CDR3 region has 13 residues. Trimming cost V 6 bases and J 7 bases, with 13 bases left between them.

The CDR3 bases are TGTGCCAGCAGCCCCCTAGCGGGAGGTCCCTACAATGAGCAGTTCTTC. Translated, it gives CASSPLAGGPYNEQFF. The chain joins TRBV11-3 to TRBJ2-1, with 11 bases identical to TRBD2. Germline values: CDR1 SGHNT, CDR2 YENEEA. J was trimmed by 2 bases and V by 5 bases; bases with no gene match: 5. The CDR3 covers 16 residues.

V gene TRBV6-5 combines with J gene TRBJ1-3; unclear D gene. V was shortened by 6 bases and J by 0 bases, with 12 bases between the two germline ends. The CDR3 runs to 15 residues. CDR1 is MNHEY, CDR2 SVGAGI, per germline. CDR3 DNA sequence: TGTGCCAGCAGGTCAGACCCATACTCTGGAAACACCATATATTTT. Its translation: CASRSDPYSGNTIYF.

J is TRBJ2-7 and V is TRBV7-2, with unresolved D. Germline lookup yields CDR1 SGHTA and CDR2 FQGNSA. The CDR3 spans 13 residues. Trimming left V 5 bases short and J 5 bases short, with 13 bases between. The CDR3: CASSRMLRDEQYF. CDR3 coding DNA: TGTGCCAGCAGCCGAATGTTACGGGACGAGCAGTACTTC.

The CDR3 bases are TGTGCTAGTGGGGACCGGACAGGGGGCGCGGAGAAAACTGAAGCTTTCTTT. Protein product: CASGDRTGGAEKTEAFF. The rearrangement uses TRBV12-5 and TRBJ1-1, with 11 bases lining up with TRBD1. The CDR3 length is 17 residues. CDR1 is LGHNT and CDR2 is FRNRAP in the germline V gene. V lost 6 bases and J lost 5; bases outside the gene matches: 14.

This rearrangement joins TRBV6-6 to TRBJ1-3; maybe TRBD1 (5 bases). The CDR3 covers 16 residues. Trimming cost V 0 bases and J 0 bases, with 9 bases left between them. Germline CDR1 reads MNHNY; CDR2 reads SVGAGI (reference sequence). The DNA of the CDR3 is TGTGCCAGCAGTTACTCCACAGGTCACTCTGGAAACACCATATATTTT. Translation: CASSYSTGHSGNTIYF.

This clone occurred a few times. V usage is TRBV7-2 and J usage is TRBJ1-1; TRBD1 matches at 7 bases. Trimming at V came to 7 bases and at J to 11 bases, leaving 13 bases not matched to a gene. The germline CDR1 and CDR2 sequences are SGHTA and FQGNSA. The CDR3 is made up of 13 amino acids. The CDR3 here is CASTLERGRVAFF. The CDR3 coding sequence is TGTGCCAGCACCCTCGAGAGGGGGCGTGTGGCTTTCTTT.

The rearrangement uses TRBV7-9 and TRBJ1-2; no firm D call. V lost 7 bases and J 4 bases, leaving 13 bases between the germline ends. Germline assignment: CDR1 SEHNR and CDR2 FQNEAQ (reference sequence). This CDR3 is 13 amino acids long. The CDR3 spells CASNTGGIYGYTF. The CDR3 coding sequence is TGTGCCAGCAACACGGGAGGAATCTATGGCTACACCTTC.

The gene calls are TRBV5-6 and TRBJ1-2; D is ambiguous. The CDR3 spans 14 residues. The germline V gene has CDR1 SGHDT and CDR2 YYEEEE. The germline V and J ends were trimmed by 2 bases and 5 bases, with 13 bases remaining between them. The CDR3 loop is CASSLWMGGYGYTF. The CDR3 DNA is TGTGCCAGCAGCTTATGGATGGGTGGGTATGGCTACACCTTC.

The chain has TRBV11-2 and TRBJ2-7; the D is unclear. This CDR3 contains 12 residues. V lost 4 bases, J lost 7 bases, and 11 bases lay in between. Germline CDR1 and CDR2: SGHAT and FQNNGV. CDR3 in amino acids: CASSSYSREQYF. The DNA of the CDR3 is TGTGCCAGCAGCTCCTATTCTCGGGAGCAGTACTTC. Using reference TRBV11-2 and TRBJ2-7 for the parts outside the CDR3, the full variable domain is EAGVAQSPRYKIIEKRQSVAFWCNPISGHATLYWYQQILGQGPKLLIQFQNNGVVDDSQLPKDRFSAERLKGVDSTLKIQPAKLEDSAVYLCASSSYSREQYFGPGTRLTVT.

This clone has a handful of counts. The rearrangement joins TRBV30 to TRBJ2-2; 13 bases agree with TRBD2. J lost 0 bases, V lost 0 bases, and 4 bases had no gene match. Germline values: CDR1 GTSNPN, CDR2 SVGIG (reference sequence). This CDR3 is built from 18 residues. This chain's CDR3 is CAWSVRLAGGSNTGELFF. Here the CDR3 DNA reads TGTGCCTGGAGTGTACGACTAGCGGGAGGATCGAACACCGGGGAGCTGTTTTTT.

In this sample, this clone turned up once. The rearrangement joins TRBV19 to TRBJ2-6, with D possibly TRBD2 on 6 matching bases. V lost 4 bases and J 0 bases, leaving 19 bases between the germline ends. The CDR3 is made up of 19 amino acids. CDR1 is LNHDA and CDR2 is SQIVND in the germline V gene (reference sequence). This CDR3 is CASSTQPGLGSSGANVLTF. In DNA, the CDR3 is TGTGCCAGTAGTACCCAACCGGGACTTGGTAGCTCTGGGGCCAACGTCCTGACTTTC.

The gene calls are TRBV7-2 and TRBJ1-3; 9 positions agree with TRBD1. Looked up from germline, CDR1 is SGHTA and CDR2 is FQGNSA. The CDR3 loop spans 14 amino acids. The V segment lost 6 bases and the J segment 8 bases; nucleotides outside the gene matches: 8. This chain's CDR3 is CASRPGTGLYTIYF. CDR3 DNA: TGTGCCAGCAGACCCGGGACAGGGTTATACACCATATATTTT.

Of note for this clone: Within the sample, other DNA sequences also encode this same CDR3. The chain combines TRBV7-2 with TRBJ1-1; D remains unclear. Germline V CDR1 and CDR2: SGHTA, FQGNSA. This CDR3 region has 13 residues. The V end lost 5 bases, the J end lost 3 bases, and 10 bases lay between the germline ends. CDR3 coding DNA: TGTGCCAGCAGCCCGACCCGGGACACTGAAGCTTTCTTT. Translated: CASSPTRDTEAFF.

The V call is TRBV11-3, the J call TRBJ2-5, with D tentatively TRBD2 (6 bases). The CDR3 spans 11 residues. V was clipped by 1 base and J by 9 bases, with 6 bases between them. Germline CDR1 is SGHNT and CDR2 is YENEEA. CDR3: CASSLGGAQYF. CDR3 DNA sequence: TGTGCCAGCAGCTTAGGGGGGGCCCAGTACTTC.

The rearrangement links TRBV5-4 to TRBJ2-3, with 10 bases aligning to TRBD1. The germline CDR1 and CDR2 sequences are SGHNT and YYREEE (reference sequence). Losses at the gene ends were 4 bases for V and 7 bases for J; bases not matched to a gene: 9. This CDR3 comprises 15 residues. The CDR3 bases are TGTGCCAGCAGCCCCCGGGACAGGGGATCCTATACGCAGTATTTT. It encodes CASSPRDRGSYTQYF. The whole variable domain, remainder taken from reference TRBV5-4 and TRBJ2-3, is ETGVTQSPTHLIKTRGQQVTLRCSSQSGHNTVSWYQQALGQGPQFIFQYYREEENGRGNFPPRFSGLQFPNYSSELNVNALELDDSALYLCASSPRDRGSYTQYFGPGTRLTVL.

The chain combines TRBV9 with TRBJ2-2, with 10 bases fitting TRBD2. The germline gives CDR1 SGDLS, CDR2 YYNGEE. This CDR3 contains 17 residues. The trim removed 5 bases at V and 4 bases at J, leaving 11 bases unmatched. CDR3 in DNA: TGTGCCAGCAGTGATTTCTCTAGCGGGAGTAGCACCGGGGAGCTGTTTTTT. Its protein product is CASSDFSSGSSTGELFF. Filled out from reference TRBV9 and TRBJ2-2, the complete variable domain reads DSGVTQTPKHLITATGQRVTLRCSPRSGDLSVYWYQQSLDQGLQFLIQYYNGEERAKGNILERFSAQQFPDLHSELNLSSLELGDSALYFCASSDFSSGSSTGELFFGEGSRLTVL.

CDR3 loop: CASSPSESNYGYTF. The CDR3 DNA reads TGTGCCAGCAGCCCCAGTGAATCTAACTATGGCTACACCTTC. V and J are TRBV28 and TRBJ1-2; D not certain. Per the germline V gene, CDR1 is MDHEN and CDR2 is SYDVKM. The length of the CDR3 is 14 residues. The ends were cut back, 6 bases at V and 0 bases at J, with 11 bases in the middle.

The V gene is TRBV7-2, the J gene TRBJ2-1; D remains ambiguous. The CDR3 extends over 11 amino acids. V shed 3 bases and J shed 6 bases, with 3 bases lying between them. CDR1 SGHTA and CDR2 FQGNSA come from the germline V gene. In DNA form, the CDR3 reads TGTGCCAGCAGCTTGGGCAATGAGCAGTTCTTC. It encodes CASSLGNEQFF. Drawing the rest from reference TRBV7-2 and TRBJ2-1, the complete variable domain is GAGVSQSPSNKVTEKGKDVELRCDPISGHTALYWYRQSLGQGLEFLIYFQGNSAPDKSGLPSDRFSAERTGGSVSTLTIQRTQQEDSAVYLCASSLGNEQFFGPGTRLTVL.

DNA of the CDR3: TGTGCCAGCAGTGCCAAGGGGATGGGGGAGGGCCCGGGTACGCAGTATTTT. Translation: CASSAKGMGEGPGTQYF. This sequence joins TRBV2 and TRBJ2-3; TRBD2 aligns across 7 bases. CDR1 and CDR2 (germline): SNHLY, FYNNEI. J lost 8 bases, V lost 4 bases, and 18 bases had no gene match. The CDR3 has 17 residues.

J is TRBJ2-2 and V is TRBV9; 7 bases are a match to TRBD2. The V gene end was trimmed by 2 bases and the J gene end by 7 bases; junction bases not matched to a gene: 8. Germline loops: CDR1 SGDLS, CDR2 YYNGEE. The CDR3 has 15 amino acids. The CDR3 DNA reads as TGTGCCAGCAGCGTTCCCGGGGGAGGGCTCGGGGAGCTGTTTTTT. Translated, it gives CASSVPGGGLGELFF.

This chain uses TRBV5-1 with TRBJ2-7; weak D call: TRBD1 (6 bases). The germline V gene has CDR1 SGHRS and CDR2 YFSETQ. This CDR3 spans 14 amino acids. V shed 6 bases and J shed 2 bases, with 15 bases lying between them. CDR3 bases: TGCGCCAGCAACCCACAGGGTATGGCCTACGAGCAGTACTTC. Amino acid sequence: CASNPQGMAYEQYF.

The chain has TRBV18 and TRBJ1-3; D gene uncertain. The germline CDR1 and CDR2 sequences are KGHSH and LQKENI. This CDR3 has 14 amino acids. V dropped 6 bases and J dropped 0 bases, with 9 bases sitting between them. CDR3 DNA: TGTGCCAGCTCCCCGGAGGGCTCTGGAAACACCATATATTTT. As protein: CASSPEGSGNTIYF.